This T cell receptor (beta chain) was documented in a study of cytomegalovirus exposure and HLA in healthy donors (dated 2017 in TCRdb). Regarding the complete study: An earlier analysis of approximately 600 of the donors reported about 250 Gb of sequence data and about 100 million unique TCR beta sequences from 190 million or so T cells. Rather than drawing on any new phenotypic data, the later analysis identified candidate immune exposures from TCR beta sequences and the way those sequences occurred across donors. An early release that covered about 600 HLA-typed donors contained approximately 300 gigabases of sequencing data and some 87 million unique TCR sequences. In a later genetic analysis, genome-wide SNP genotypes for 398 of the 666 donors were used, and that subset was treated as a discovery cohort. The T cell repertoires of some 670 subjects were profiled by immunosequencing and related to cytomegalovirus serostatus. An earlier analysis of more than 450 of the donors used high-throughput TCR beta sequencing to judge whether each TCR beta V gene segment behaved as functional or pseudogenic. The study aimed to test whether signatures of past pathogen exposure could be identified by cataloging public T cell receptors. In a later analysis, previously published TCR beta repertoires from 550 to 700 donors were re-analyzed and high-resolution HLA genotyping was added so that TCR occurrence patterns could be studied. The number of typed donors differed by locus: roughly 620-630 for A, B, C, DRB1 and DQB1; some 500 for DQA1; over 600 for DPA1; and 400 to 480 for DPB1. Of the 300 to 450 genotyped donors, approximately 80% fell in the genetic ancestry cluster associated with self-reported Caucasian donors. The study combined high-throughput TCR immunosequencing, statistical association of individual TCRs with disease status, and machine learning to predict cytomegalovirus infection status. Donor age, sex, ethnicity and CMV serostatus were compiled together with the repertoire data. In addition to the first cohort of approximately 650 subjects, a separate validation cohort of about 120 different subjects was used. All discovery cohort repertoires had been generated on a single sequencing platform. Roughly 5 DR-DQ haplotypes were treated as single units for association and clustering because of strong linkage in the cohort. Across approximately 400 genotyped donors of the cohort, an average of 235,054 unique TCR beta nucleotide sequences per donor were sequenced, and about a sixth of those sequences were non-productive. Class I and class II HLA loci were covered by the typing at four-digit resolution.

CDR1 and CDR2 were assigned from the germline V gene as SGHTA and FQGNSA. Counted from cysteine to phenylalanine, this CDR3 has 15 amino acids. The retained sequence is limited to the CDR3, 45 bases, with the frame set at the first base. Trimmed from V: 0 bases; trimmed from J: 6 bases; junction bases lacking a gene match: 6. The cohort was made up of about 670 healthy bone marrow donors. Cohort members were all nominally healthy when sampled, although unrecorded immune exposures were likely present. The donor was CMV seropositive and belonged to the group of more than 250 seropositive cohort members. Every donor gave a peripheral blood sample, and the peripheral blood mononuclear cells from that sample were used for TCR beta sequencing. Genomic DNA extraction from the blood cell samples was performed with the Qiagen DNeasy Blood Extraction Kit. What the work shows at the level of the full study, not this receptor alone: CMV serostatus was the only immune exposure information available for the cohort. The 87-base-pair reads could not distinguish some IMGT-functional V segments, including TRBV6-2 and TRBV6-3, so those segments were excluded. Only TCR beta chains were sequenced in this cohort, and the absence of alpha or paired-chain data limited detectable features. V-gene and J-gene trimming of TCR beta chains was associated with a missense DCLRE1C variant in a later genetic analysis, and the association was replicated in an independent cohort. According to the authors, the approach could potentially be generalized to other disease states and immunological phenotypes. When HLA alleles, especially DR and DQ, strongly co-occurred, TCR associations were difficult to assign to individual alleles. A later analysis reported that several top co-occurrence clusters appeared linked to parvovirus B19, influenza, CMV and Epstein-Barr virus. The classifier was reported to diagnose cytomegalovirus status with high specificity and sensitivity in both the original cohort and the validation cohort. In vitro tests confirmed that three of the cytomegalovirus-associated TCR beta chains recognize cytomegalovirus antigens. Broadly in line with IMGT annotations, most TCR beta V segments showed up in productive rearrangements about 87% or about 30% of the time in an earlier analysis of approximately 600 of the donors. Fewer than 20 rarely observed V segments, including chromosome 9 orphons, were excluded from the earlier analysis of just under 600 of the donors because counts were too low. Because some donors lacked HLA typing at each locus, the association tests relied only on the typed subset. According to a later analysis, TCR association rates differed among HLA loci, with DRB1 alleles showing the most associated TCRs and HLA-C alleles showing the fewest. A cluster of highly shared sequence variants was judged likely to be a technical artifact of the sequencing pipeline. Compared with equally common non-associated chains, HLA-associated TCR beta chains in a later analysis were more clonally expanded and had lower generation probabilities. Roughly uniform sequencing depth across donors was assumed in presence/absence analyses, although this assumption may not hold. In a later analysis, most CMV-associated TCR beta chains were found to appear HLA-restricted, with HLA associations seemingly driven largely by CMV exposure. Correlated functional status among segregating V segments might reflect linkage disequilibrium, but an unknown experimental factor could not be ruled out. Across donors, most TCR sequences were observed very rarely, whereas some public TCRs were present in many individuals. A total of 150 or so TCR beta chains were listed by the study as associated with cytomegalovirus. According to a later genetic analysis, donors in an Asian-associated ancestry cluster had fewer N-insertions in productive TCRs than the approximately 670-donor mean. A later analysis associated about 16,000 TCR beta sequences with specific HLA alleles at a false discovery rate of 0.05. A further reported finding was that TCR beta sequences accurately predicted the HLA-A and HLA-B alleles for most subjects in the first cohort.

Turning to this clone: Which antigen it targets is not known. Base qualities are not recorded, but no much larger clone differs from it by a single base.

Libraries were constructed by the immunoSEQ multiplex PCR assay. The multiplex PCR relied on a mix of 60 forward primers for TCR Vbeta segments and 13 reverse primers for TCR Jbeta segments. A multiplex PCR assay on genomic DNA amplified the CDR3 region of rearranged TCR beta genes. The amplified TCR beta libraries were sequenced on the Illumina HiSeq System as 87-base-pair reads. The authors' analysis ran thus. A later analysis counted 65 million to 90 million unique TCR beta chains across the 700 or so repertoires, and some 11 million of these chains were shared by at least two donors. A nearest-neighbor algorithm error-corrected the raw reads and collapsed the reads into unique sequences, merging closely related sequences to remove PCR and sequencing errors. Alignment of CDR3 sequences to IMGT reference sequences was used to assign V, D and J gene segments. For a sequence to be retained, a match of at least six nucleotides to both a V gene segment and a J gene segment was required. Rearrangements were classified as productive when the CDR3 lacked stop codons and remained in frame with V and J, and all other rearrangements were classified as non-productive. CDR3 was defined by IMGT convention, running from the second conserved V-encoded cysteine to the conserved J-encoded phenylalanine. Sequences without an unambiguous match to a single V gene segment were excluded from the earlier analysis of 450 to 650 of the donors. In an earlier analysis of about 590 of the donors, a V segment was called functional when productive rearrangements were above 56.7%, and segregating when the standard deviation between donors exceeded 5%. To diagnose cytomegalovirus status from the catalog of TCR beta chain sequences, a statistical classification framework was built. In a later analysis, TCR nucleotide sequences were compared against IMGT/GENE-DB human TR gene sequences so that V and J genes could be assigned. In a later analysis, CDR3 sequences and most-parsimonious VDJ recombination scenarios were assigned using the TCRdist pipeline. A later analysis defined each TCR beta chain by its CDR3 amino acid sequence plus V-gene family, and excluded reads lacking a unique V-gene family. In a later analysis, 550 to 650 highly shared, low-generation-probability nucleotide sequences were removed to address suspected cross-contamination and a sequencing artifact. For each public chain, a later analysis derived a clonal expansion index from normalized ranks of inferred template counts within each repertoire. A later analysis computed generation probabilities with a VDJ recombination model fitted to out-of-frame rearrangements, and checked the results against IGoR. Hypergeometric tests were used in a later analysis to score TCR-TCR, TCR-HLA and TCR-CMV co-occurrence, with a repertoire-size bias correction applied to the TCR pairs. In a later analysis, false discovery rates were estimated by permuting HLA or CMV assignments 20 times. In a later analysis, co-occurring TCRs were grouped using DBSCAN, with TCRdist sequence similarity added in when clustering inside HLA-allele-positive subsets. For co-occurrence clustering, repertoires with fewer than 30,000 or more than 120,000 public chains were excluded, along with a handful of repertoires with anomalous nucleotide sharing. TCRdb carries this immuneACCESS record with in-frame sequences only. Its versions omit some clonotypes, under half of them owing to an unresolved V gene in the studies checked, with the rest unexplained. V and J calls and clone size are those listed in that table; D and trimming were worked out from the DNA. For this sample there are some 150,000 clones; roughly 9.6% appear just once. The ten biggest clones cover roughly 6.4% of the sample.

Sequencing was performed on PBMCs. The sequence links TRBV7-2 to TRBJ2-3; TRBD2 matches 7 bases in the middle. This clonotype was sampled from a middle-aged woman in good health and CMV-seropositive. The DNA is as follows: TGTGCCAGCAGCTTAGCGTCAGGGCGGGGGGATACGCAGTATTTT. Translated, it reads CASSLASGRGDTQYF.